These T cell receptor beta chains were read from a single sample in a study of blood T cell repertoires in COVID-19. Sequencing was performed with immunoSEQ multiplex PCR; in TCRdb, only in-frame clones are kept and a portion is missing. The table lists approximately 140,000 clones, around 81% of them singletons, with approximately 9.2% in the top ten. The sequencing input was peripheral blood. All receptors derive from a human donor with acute or convalescent COVID-19. The donor label of this sample is uncertain. The CDR3 runs from the conserved cysteine through the conserved F or W. D genes are given only for firm matches. A clone size is listed for some rows: how often the clone was seen (once, few, many), or a class if it is expanded.

16	TRBV5-4	TRBJ1-1	few	-	CASSPLSQGMNTEAFF	TGTGCCAGCAGCCCCCTCTCGCAGGGAATGAACACTGAAGCTTTCTTT
17	TRBV5-1	TRBJ2-3	-	TRBD1	CASSRGEQGFSTDTQYF	TGCGCCAGCAGCCGGGGCGAACAGGGGTTTTCCACAGATACGCAGTATTTT
13	TRBV2	TRBJ1-1	-	-	CASSSEGDTEAFF	TGTGCCAGCAGTTCGGAGGGAGACACTGAAGCTTTCTTT
16	TRBV10-2	TRBJ1-6	few	-	CASSERGGGGNSPLHF	TGCGCCAGCAGTGAGCGCGGGGGGGGCGGTAATTCACCCCTCCACTTT
17	TRBV9	TRBJ1-3	-	-	CASSVATGGVSGNTIYF	TGTGCCAGCAGCGTAGCTACGGGGGGCGTCTCTGGAAACACCATATATTTT
18	TRBV5-6	TRBJ1-6	-	TRBD1	CASSLAWGQGVDNSPLHF	TGTGCCAGCAGCTTGGCCTGGGGACAGGGGGTGGATAATTCACCCCTCCACTTT
15	TRBV5-4	TRBJ2-1	-	TRBD2	CASSFPSGGRSEQFF	TGTGCCAGCAGCTTCCCTAGCGGGGGAAGGAGTGAGCAGTTCTTC
15	TRBV7-3	TRBJ2-1	-	TRBD2	CASRQTSGTYNEQFF	TGTGCCAGCAGACAGACTAGCGGGACCTACAATGAGCAGTTCTTC
12	TRBV12-3/TRBV12-4	TRBJ1-1	-	-	CASSLQGSLPIF	TGTGCCAGCAGTTTACAGGGTTCCCTTCCCATCTTT
15	TRBV19	TRBJ2-1	few	TRBD2	CASSIAGGSYNEQFF	TGTGCCAGTAGTATAGCGGGGGGCTCCTACAATGAGCAGTTCTTC
15	TRBV4-1	TRBJ1-1	once	-	CASRYEGSRKGEAFF	TGCGCCAGCAGATATGAGGGATCTCGTAAAGGTGAAGCTTTCTTT
15	TRBV7-2	TRBJ1-4	-	TRBD1	CASSLARDRNEKLFF	TGTGCCAGCAGCTTAGCTAGGGACAGGAATGAAAAACTGTTTTTT
12	TRBV2	TRBJ1-1	-	-	CASSVWGPEAFF	TGTGCCAGCAGTGTCTGGGGCCCTGAAGCTTTCTTT
16	TRBV5-1	TRBJ2-1	-	-	CASSLGGTSPYNEQFF	TGCGCCAGCAGCTTGGGGGGGACTTCTCCCTACAATGAGCAGTTCTTC
16	TRBV5-4	TRBJ1-3	-	-	CASSSGRAGNLNTIYF	TGTGCCAGCAGCTCGGGGAGGGCCGGGAACCTAAACACCATATATTTT
15	TRBV10-2	TRBJ2-6	-	TRBD1	CASSPTGSGANVLTF	TGCGCCAGCAGCCCGACAGGGAGTGGGGCCAACGTCCTGACTTTC
16	TRBV19	TRBJ2-2	-	-	CASSIVRGTTTGELFF	TGTGCCAGTAGTATAGTACGGGGTACTACCACCGGGGAGCTGTTTTTT
16	TRBV2	TRBJ2-3	-	TRBD2	CASSPPGGLRTDTQYF	TGTGCCAGCAGTCCTCCGGGGGGGTTACGCACAGATACGCAGTATTTT
15	TRBV24-1	TRBJ2-1	once	-	CTTSLSGAGGNEQFF	TGTACCACCAGTCTTTCAGGGGCCGGCGGGAATGAGCAGTTCTTC
13	TRBV2	TRBJ1-5	-	TRBD1	CASGGTAYQPQHF	TGTGCCAGCGGGGGGACAGCATATCAGCCCCAGCATTTT
16	TRBV6-5	TRBJ1-5	-	TRBD1	CASSLLGTGGFQPQHF	TGTGCCAGCAGTTTACTTGGGACAGGGGGCTTTCAGCCCCAGCATTTT
15	TRBV5-5	TRBJ2-7	-	TRBD1	CASSPGTGFFNEQYF	TGTGCCAGCAGCCCCGGGACAGGGTTTTTCAACGAGCAGTACTTC
14	TRBV24-1	TRBJ1-5	few	TRBD1	CATSETGGRQPQHF	TGTGCCACCAGTGAGACAGGGGGCCGACAGCCCCAGCATTTT
13	TRBV6-2/TRBV6-3	TRBJ1-5	-	-	CASSWEQARPQHF	TGTGCCAGCAGTTGGGAACAGGCTAGGCCCCAGCATTTT
15	TRBV19	TRBJ1-4	-	TRBD1	CASSTGTATNEKLFF	TGTGCCAGTAGTACTGGGACAGCAACTAATGAAAAACTGTTTTTT
14	TRBV6-5	TRBJ2-3	-	-	CASSYGQGTDTQYF	TGTGCCAGCAGTTACGGGCAGGGCACAGATACGCAGTATTTT
15	TRBV11-1	TRBJ1-2	-	TRBD1	CASSSGQLVNYGYTF	TGTGCCAGCAGCTCGGGACAGCTAGTGAACTATGGCTACACCTTC
14	TRBV6-5	TRBJ2-3	-	-	CASSYDQGTDTQYF	TGTGCCAGCAGTTACGACCAGGGTACAGATACGCAGTATTTT
14	TRBV12-5	TRBJ2-4	-	-	CASGLVDGRSIQYF	TGTGCTAGTGGTTTGGTAGATGGGAGAAGCATTCAGTACTTC
13	TRBV27	TRBJ1-1	few	TRBD1	CASSPGQETEAFF	TGTGCCAGCAGTCCCGGACAGGAGACTGAAGCTTTCTTT
14	TRBV4-1	TRBJ1-2	-	TRBD1	CASSLTGQTYGYTF	TGCGCCAGCAGCCTGACGGGACAGACCTATGGCTACACCTTC
15	TRBV9	TRBJ2-1	-	-	CASSVEGGSYNEQFF	TGTGCCAGCAGCGTAGAAGGGGGATCCTACAATGAGCAGTTCTTC
15	TRBV5-4	TRBJ2-3	-	TRBD2	CASSLGGGPTDTQYF	TGTGCCAGCAGCTTGGGCGGGGGGCCCACAGATACGCAGTATTTT
12	TRBV12-3/TRBV12-4	TRBJ1-1	-	-	CASSFSNTEAFF	TGTGCCAGCAGTTTCTCGAACACTGAAGCTTTCTTT
13	TRBV27	TRBJ2-5	-	-	CASSLVGQETQYF	TGTGCCAGCAGTTTAGTCGGCCAAGAGACCCAGTACTTC
12	TRBV25-1	TRBJ1-5	-	-	CASSATNQPQHF	TGTGCCAGCAGTGCGACTAATCAGCCCCAGCATTTT
15	TRBV6-5	TRBJ1-1	-	-	CASTTDGGMNTEAFF	TGTGCCAGCACCACCGACGGAGGCATGAACACTGAAGCTTTCTTT
14	TRBV9	TRBJ2-1	few	-	CASSAGGRYNEQFF	TGTGCCAGCAGCGCAGGGGGGAGGTACAATGAGCAGTTCTTC
14	TRBV6-6	TRBJ1-6	-	TRBD1	CASSRQGVNSPLHF	TGTGCCAGCAGTCGACAGGGGGTAAATTCACCCCTCCACTTT
18	TRBV5-1	TRBJ2-3	-	TRBD2	CASSSGLAGGPGTDTQYF	TGCGCCAGCAGCTCGGGACTAGCGGGGGGGCCGGGGACAGATACGCAGTATTTT
14	TRBV9	TRBJ1-1	-	-	CASSVAQGNTEAFF	TGTGCCAGCAGCGTAGCTCAGGGGAACACTGAAGCTTTCTTT
16	TRBV3-1/TRBV3-2	TRBJ1-2	-	-	CASSQDRNRANYGYTF	TGTGCCAGCAGCCAAGATAGGAACAGGGCCAACTATGGCTACACCTTC
15	TRBV4-2	TRBJ1-1	-	TRBD1	CASSQETGMNTEAFF	TGTGCCAGCAGCCAAGAGACAGGGATGAACACTGAAGCTTTCTTT